The sequence of this TCR beta chain was determined in a study of radiation and T cells in renal cell carcinoma (dated by TCRdb to 2018 to 2020). Describing the broader study: The samples were obtained from a clinical trial, where primary renal cell carcinomas were treated with 15 Gy stereotactic body radiation therapy and then removed by nephrectomy 4 weeks afterward. In total, about 50 samples underwent TCR beta sequencing: around 25 tumors plus 27 peripheral blood samples. A total of 4 million to 5 million unique CDR3 nucleotide sequences, encoding roughly 3,000,000 unique CDR3 amino acid sequences, were found across all 50 or so samples.

The label giving this sample's time point can be read as: baseline pretreatment blood. Sample treatment or condition, as interpreted from the label and publication: 15 Gy SBRT to primary tumor, nephrectomy 4 weeks later. To follow tumor-enriched clonotypes, serial peripheral blood was collected from radiation-treated patients at baseline and at 2 weeks and 4 weeks after SBRT. Every patient's renal cell carcinoma showed clear cell pathology. Genomic DNA for TCR sequencing was prepared using the QIAamp DNA Blood Mini Kit (Qiagen). Only samples passing all quality control checks were included in the analyses. Beyond this particular receptor, the publication reports: Because no pretreatment tumor biopsies were available, whether clonotypes were present in the tumor at baseline could not be determined. Because the trial had a single-armed design, the trial could not examine how radiation dose or scheduling affected the TCR repertoire. Changes in the blood repertoire were not tracked past 4 weeks after treatment. Top tumor clonotypes rose in blood from baseline to 2 weeks post-radiation, then contracted by 4 weeks, suggesting transient expansion of tumor-resident clones.

The CDR3 runs 14 residues from the cysteine to the phenylalanine. Of all the DNA, just the CDR3 is kept, 42 bases in frame from base 1. The germline V gene encodes CDR1 SGHAT and CDR2 FQDESV (reference sequence). V is reduced by 2 bases and J by 2 bases, leaving a spacing of 9 bases between them. The immunoSEQ kit was used, according to the manufacturer's recommendations, to generate TCR beta libraries from genomic DNA. For library preparation, a first multiplex PCR was performed with proprietary primers, followed by a second PCR in which unique barcodes were added, and bead cleanups were performed after each round. A positive control reaction and a negative control reaction, both provided in the kit, were run with every batch of samples. The final libraries were assessed on an Agilent 4200 TapeStation D1000 ScreenTape, pooled by volume, and quantified by qPCR. An Illumina NextSeq500 fitted with a MidOutput 150-cycle cartridge performed the sequencing, running 156 Read1 cycles and 15 Index1 cycles with the kit's custom primers. The pooled library was loaded at approximately 1 pM, with an approximately 20% PhiX control spiked in. The published analysis was carried out like this. Vendor-processed data were analyzed in R, with a clonotype defined as all T cells sharing the same CDR3 nucleotide sequence. For clone abundance analyses, frequencies were normalized to the 10,000 most abundant clones per sample. Public T cell clones, averaging fewer than five per sample, were removed before analysis. A difference in abundance of at least 32-fold between compartments was used to define tumor-enriched and baseline blood-enriched clonotypes. A beta-binomial differential abundance model was applied to find clonotypes that expanded or contracted between blood time points. Similarity between tumor and blood repertoires was quantified using the Baroni-Urbani and Buser coefficient, and groups were compared with two-tailed Wilcoxon tests in R. Here the immuneACCESS table is served through TCRdb, limited to in-frame sequences with V and J called. Missing clones are a known gap in these copies; in checked studies unresolved V genes cover under half, and the rest lacks a known reason. For V, J and clone size, that table is used; D and trimming come from the DNA. The sample has about 150,000 clones on record, about nine tenths of them singletons. The top ten constitute roughly 4.1% of the sample.

About this clone: No cognate antigen has been identified for it. Base-call qualities are not available, and no considerably larger clone is one nucleotide away.

The V gene is TRBV11-1 and the J gene is TRBJ2-5; the D gene cannot be resolved reliably. The clonotype comes from a woman in her 70s with renal cell carcinoma. Specimen: blood, collected from a patient whose treatment included radiotherapy and nephrectomy. The CDR3: CASSLRLHQETQYF. In nucleotide form, the sequence is TGTGCCAGCAGCTTAAGGTTGCATCAAGAGACCCAGTACTTC.